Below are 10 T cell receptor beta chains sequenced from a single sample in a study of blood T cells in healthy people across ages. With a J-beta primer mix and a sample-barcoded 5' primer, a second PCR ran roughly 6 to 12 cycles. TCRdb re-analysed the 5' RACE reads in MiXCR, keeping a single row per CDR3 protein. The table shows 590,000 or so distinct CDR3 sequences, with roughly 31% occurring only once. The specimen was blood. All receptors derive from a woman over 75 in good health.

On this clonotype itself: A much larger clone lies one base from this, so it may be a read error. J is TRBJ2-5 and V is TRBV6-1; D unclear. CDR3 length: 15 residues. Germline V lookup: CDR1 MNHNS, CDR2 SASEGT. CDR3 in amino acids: CANSESILRGETQYF. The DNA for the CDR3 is TGTGCCAACAGTGAAAGTATCCTCAGAGGAGAGACCCAGTACTTC.

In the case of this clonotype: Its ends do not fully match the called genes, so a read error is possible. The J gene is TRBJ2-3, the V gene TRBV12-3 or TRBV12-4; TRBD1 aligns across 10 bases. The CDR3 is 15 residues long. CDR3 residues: CASSLDRGSTDAQYF. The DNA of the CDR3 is TGTGCCAGCAGTCTGGACAGGGGGAGCACAGATGCGCAATATTTT.

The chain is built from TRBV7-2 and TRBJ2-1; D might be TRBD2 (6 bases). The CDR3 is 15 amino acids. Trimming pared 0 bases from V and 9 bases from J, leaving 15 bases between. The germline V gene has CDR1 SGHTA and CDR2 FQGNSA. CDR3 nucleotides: TGTGCCAGCAGCTTAGCTCTGACTAGTTTGGGTGAGCAGTTCTTC. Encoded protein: CASSLALTSLGEQFF.

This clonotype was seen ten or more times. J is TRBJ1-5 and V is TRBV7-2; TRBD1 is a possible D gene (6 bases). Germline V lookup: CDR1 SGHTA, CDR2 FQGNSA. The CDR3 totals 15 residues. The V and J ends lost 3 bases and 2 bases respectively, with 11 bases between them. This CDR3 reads CASSFDRSGNQPQHF. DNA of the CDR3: TGTGCCAGCAGCTTTGACAGGTCGGGCAATCAGCCCCAGCATTTT.

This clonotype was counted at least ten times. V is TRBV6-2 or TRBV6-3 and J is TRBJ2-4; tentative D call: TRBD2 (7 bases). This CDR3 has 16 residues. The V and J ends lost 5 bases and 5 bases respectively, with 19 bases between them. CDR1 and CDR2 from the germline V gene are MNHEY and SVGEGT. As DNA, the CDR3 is TGTGCCAGCAGTCCTACGGGGGGCGCGGGCCAAAACATTCAGTACTTC. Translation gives CASSPTGGAGQNIQYF.

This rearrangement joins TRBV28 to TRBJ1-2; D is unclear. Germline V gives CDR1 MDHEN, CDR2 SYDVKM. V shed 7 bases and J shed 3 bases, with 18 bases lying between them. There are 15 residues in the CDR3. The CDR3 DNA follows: TGTGCCAGCACCTCTTTTGTTCGGACTGACTATGGCTACACCTTC. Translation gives CASTSFVRTDYGYTF.

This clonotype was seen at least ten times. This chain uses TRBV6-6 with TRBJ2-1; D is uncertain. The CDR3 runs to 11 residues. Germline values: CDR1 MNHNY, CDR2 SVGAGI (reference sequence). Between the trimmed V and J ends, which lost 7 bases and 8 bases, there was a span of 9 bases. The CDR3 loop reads CASTIRDEQFF. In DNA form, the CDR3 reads TGTGCCAGCACCATACGGGATGAGCAGTTCTTC.

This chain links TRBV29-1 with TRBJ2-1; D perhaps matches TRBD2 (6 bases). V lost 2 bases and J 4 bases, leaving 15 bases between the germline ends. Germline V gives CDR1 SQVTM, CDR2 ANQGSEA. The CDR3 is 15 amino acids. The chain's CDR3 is CSVERTTAAYNEQFF. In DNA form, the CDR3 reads TGCAGCGTTGAAAGGACTACCGCTGCATACAATGAGCAGTTCTTC.

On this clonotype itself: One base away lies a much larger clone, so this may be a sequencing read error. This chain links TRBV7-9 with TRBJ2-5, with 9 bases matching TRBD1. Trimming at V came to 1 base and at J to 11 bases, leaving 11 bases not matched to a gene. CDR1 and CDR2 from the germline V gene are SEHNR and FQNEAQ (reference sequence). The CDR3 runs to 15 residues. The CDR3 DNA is TGTGCCAGCAGCTTAGACGGACAGGGGCCGCGCGGGCAGTACTTC. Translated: CASSLDGQGPRGQYF.

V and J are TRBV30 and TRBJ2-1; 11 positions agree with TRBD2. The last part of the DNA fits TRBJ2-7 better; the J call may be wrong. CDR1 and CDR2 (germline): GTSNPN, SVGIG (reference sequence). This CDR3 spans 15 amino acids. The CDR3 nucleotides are TGTGCCTGGAATAGCGGGGGGGCCTCCTACAATGAGCAGTACTTC. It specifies CAWNSGGASYNEQYF.